This T cell receptor (beta chain) was observed in a study of T-cell memory formation after mild COVID-19. From the 5' RACE reads, TCRdb called clonotypes with MiXCR, one entry per CDR3 protein. The sample shows a few hundred thousand distinct CDR3 sequences, 16% of them seen only once. This clonotype has more than one count but fewer than ten. The sample comprised PBMCs or a T cell subset sorted from them (not recorded which). The source is a man between 18 and 35 years old who had mild COVID-19 (a few samples of this study predate the infection). Cell type and time point are not known.

This chain's CDR3 is CSVRTGAANEKLFF. CDR3 bases: TGCAGCGTTCGGACGGGGGCGGCTAATGAAAAACTGTTTTTT. The J gene is TRBJ1-4, the V gene TRBV29-1; D possibly corresponds to TRBD1 (6 bases). The CDR3 runs to 14 residues. Trimming removed 5 bases at V and 3 bases at J, with 13 bases between. The germline V gene has CDR1 SQVTM and CDR2 ANQGSEA.